This T cell receptor beta chain appears in the sequencing data of a study of control samples from healthy donors and cancer patients (dated by TCRdb to 2018 to 2020). Turning to this clone: No cognate antigen has been identified for it. No base quality information exists; no much larger clone differs at one position.

Library generation was performed with the immunoSEQ multiplex PCR assay. Held by TCRdb, this immuneACCESS table contains in-frame sequences only and omits some clones. Under half of the omission traces to an unresolved V gene where checked; the cause of the rest is unknown. The sample table contains fewer than 65,000 clones; only one count was recorded for around nine tenths of them. The biggest ten clones account for 1.5% to 2% of the sample. V gives up 0 bases and J gives up 4 bases, and the segment between their germline ends measures 7 bases. Based on the germline V gene (reference sequence), the CDR1 and CDR2 sequences are LNHNV and YYDKDF. From the cysteine through the phenylalanine, the CDR3 covers 13 amino acids. Only the CDR3 region is kept as DNA, spanning 39 bases read in frame from base 1.

Sequenced: PBMCs. The TCR was taken from a man in his forties or fifties with colorectal cancer. Rearrangement joined TRBV15 to TRBJ2-7, with TRBD1 as a weak D call on 5 bases. The CDR3 in this case is CATSRDQGYEQYF. The nucleotide sequence reads as follows: TGTGCCACCAGCAGAGACCAGGGTTACGAGCAGTACTTC.